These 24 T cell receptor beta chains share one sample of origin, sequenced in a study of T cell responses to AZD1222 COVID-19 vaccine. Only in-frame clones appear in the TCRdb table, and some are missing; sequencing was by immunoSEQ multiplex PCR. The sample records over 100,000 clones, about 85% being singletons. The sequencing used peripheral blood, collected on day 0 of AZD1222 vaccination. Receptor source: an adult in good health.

In nucleotides, the CDR3 is TGCAGCGTTGAGGGGAAACCGGGGGCGAACACTGAAGCTTTCTTT. Translation: CSVEGKPGANTEAFF. J is TRBJ1-1 and V is TRBV29-1, with D perhaps matching TRBD1 (6 bases). This CDR3 has 15 amino acids. Germline values: CDR1 SQVTM, CDR2 ANQGSEA. The ends were cut back, 3 bases at V and 1 base at J, with 15 bases in the middle.

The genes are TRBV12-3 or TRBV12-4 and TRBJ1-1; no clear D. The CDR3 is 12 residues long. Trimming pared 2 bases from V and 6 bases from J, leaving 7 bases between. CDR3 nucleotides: TGTGCCAGCAGTTTATTGATGCCTGAAGCTTTCTTT. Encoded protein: CASSLLMPEAFF.

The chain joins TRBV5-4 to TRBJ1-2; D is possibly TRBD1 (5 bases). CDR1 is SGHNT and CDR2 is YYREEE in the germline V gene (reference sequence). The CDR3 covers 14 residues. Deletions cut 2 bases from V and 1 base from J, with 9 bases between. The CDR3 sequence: CASSFQGDNYGYTF. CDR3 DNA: TGTGCCAGCAGCTTTCAAGGGGATAACTATGGCTACACCTTC.

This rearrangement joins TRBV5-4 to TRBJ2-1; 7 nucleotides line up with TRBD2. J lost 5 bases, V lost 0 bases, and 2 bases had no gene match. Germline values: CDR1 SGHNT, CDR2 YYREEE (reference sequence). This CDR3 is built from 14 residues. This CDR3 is CASSLDAGDNEQFF. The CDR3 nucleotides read TGTGCCAGCAGCTTGGATGCGGGGGACAATGAGCAGTTCTTC.

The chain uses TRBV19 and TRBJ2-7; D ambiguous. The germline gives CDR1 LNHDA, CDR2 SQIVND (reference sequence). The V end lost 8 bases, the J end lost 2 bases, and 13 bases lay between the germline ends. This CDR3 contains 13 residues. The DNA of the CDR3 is TGTGCCAGTGGACGAAGGGATCCCTACGAGCAGTACTTC. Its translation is CASGRRDPYEQYF.

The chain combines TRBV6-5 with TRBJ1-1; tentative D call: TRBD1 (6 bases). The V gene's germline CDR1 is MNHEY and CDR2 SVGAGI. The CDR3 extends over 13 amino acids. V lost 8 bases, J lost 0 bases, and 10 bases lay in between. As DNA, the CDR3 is TGTGCCAGCGAGGGGGACATGAACACTGAAGCTTTCTTT. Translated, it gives CASEGDMNTEAFF.

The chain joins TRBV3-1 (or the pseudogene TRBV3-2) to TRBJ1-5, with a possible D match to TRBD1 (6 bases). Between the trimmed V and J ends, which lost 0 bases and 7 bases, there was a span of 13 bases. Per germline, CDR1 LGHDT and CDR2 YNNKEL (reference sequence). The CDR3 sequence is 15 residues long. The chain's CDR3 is CASSQDLGARQPQHF. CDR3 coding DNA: TGTGCCAGCAGCCAAGATCTGGGGGCGCGACAGCCCCAGCATTTT.

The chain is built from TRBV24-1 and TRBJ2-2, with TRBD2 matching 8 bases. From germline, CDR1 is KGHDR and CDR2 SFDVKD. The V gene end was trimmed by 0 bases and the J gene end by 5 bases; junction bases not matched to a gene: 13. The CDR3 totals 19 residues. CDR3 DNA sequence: TGTGCCACCAGTGATTTGCATACTAGCGGTGGTGGAGGAACCGGGGAGCTGTTTTTT. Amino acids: CATSDLHTSGGGGTGELFF.

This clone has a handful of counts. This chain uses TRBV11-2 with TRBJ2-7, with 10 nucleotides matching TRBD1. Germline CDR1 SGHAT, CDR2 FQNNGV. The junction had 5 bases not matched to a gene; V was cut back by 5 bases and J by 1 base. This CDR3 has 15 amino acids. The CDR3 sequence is CASSRGQGLSYEQYF. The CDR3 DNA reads TGTGCCAGCAGCCGGGGACAGGGGTTGTCCTACGAGCAGTACTTC.

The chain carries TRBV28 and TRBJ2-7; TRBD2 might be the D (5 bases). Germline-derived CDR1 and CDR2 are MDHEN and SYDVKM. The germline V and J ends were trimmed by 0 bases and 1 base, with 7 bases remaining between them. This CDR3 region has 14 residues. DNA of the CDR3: TGTGCCAGCAGTTTATGGGGCGGGTCCTACGAGCAGTACTTC. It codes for CASSLWGGSYEQYF.

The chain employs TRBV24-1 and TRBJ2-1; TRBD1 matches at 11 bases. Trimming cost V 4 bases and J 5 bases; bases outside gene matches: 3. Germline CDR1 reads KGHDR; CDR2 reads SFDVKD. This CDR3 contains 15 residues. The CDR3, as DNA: TGTGCCACCAGTGACCAGGGACAGGGGGACAATGAGCAGTTCTTC. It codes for CATSDQGQGDNEQFF.

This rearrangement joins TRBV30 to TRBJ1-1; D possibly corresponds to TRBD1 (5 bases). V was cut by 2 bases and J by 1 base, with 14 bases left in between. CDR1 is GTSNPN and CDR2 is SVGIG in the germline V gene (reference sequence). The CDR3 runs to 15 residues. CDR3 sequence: CAWSWAGRGNTEAFF. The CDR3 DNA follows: TGTGCCTGGAGTTGGGCAGGGAGAGGGAACACTGAAGCTTTCTTT.

DNA of the CDR3: TGTGCCACCTCGATGAGACTCCCCGGGGAGCAGTACTTC. Its translation is CATSMRLPGEQYF. The gene calls are TRBV12-3 or TRBV12-4 and TRBJ2-7; D gene unclear. The germline V and J ends were trimmed by 10 bases and 7 bases, with 20 bases remaining between them. This CDR3 region has 13 residues.

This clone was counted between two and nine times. In nucleotides, the CDR3 is TGTGCCACCAGTGATCGGACTAGCGGGAGAGGTGAGCAGTTCTTC. This sequence encodes CATSDRTSGRGEQFF. The J gene is TRBJ2-1, the V gene TRBV24-1, with 13 bases matching TRBD2. Germline lookup yields CDR1 KGHDR and CDR2 SFDVKD. The CDR3 totals 15 residues. Trimming removed 3 bases from V and 9 bases from J; junction bases left unmatched: 4.

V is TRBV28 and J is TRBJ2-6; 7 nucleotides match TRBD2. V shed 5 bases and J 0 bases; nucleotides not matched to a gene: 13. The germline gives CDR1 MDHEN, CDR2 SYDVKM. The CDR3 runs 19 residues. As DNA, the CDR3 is TGTGCCAGCAGTGCCCCCGCGGGGGTGGGCAACTCTGGGGCCAACGTCCTGACTTTC. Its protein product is CASSAPAGVGNSGANVLTF. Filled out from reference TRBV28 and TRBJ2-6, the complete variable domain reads DVKVTQSSRYLVKRTGEKVFLECVQDMDHENMFWYRQDPGLGLRLIYFSYDVKMKEKGDIPEGYSVSREKKERFSLILESASTNQTSMYLCASSAPAGVGNSGANVLTFGAGSRLTVL.

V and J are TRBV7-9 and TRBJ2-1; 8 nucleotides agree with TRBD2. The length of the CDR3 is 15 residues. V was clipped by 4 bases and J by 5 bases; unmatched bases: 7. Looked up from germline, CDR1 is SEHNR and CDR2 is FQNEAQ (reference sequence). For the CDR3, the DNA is TGTGCCAGCAGCTCCAGCGGGAGCTGGCACAATGAGCAGTTCTTC. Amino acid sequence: CASSSSGSWHNEQFF.

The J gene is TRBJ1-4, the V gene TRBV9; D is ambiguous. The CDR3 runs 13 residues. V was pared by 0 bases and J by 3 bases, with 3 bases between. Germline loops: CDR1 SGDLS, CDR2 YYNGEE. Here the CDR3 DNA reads TGTGCCAGCAGCGTAGGGCCTAATGAAAAACTGTTTTTT. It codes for CASSVGPNEKLFF.

The CDR3 loop reads CASSPTTGTYGYTF. The CDR3 nucleotides read TGTGCCAGTAGTCCAACGACAGGGACCTATGGCTACACCTTC. The chain recombines TRBV19 with TRBJ1-2; 7 bases are shared with TRBD1. V lost 5 bases to trimming and J lost 4 bases; unmatched junction nucleotides: 7. CDR1 and CDR2 from the germline V gene are LNHDA and SQIVND (reference sequence). This CDR3 region has 14 residues.

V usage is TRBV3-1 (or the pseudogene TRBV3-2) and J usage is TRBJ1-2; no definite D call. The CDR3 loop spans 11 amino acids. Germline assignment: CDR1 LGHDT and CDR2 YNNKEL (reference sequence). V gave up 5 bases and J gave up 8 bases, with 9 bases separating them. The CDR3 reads CASSSPGGYTF. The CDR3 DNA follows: TGTGCCAGCAGCTCCCCCGGGGGCTACACCTTC.

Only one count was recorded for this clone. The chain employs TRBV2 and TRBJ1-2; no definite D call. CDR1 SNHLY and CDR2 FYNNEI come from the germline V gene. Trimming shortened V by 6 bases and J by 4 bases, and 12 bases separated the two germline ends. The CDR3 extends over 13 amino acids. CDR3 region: CASSALKGYGYTF. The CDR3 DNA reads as TGTGCCAGCAGCGCCCTAAAGGGCTATGGCTACACCTTC.

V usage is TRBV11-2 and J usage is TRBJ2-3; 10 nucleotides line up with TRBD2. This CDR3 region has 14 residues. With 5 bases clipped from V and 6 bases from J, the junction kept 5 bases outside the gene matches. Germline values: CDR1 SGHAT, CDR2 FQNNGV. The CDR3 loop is CASSLAGVLDTQYF. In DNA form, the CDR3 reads TGTGCCAGCAGCCTAGCGGGAGTGCTTGATACGCAGTATTTT.

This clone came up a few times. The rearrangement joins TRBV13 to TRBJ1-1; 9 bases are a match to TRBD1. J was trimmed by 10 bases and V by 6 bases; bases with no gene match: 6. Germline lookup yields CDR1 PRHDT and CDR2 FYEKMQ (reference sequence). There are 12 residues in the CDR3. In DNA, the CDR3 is TGTGCCAGCAGACCGGACAGGGGACGAGCTTTCTTT. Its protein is CASRPDRGRAFF.

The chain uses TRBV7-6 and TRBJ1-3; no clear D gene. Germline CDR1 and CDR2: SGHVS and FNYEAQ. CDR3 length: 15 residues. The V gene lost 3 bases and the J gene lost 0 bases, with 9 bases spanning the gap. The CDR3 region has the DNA TGTGCCAGCAGCTTTAGGGCCTACTCTGGAAACACCATATATTTT. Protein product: CASSFRAYSGNTIYF.

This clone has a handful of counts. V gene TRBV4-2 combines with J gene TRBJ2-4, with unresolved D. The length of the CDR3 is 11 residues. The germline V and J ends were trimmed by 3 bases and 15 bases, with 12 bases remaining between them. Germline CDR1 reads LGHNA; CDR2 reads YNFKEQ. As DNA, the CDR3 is TGTGCCAGCAGCCATCGGGCAGTCTGGTACTTC. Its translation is CASSHRAVWYF.